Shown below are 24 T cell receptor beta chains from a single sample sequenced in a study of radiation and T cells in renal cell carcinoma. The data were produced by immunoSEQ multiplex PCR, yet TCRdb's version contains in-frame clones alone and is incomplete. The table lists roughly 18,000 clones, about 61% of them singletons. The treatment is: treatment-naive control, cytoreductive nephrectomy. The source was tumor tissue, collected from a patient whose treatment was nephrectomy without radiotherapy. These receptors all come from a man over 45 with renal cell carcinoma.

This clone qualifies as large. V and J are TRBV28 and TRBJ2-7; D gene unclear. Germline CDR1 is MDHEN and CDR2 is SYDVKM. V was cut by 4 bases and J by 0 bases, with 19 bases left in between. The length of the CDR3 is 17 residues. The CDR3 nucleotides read TGTGCCAGCAGTTCCCTTATTAGGGCGACAAGCTCCTACGAGCAGTACTTC. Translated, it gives CASSSLIRATSSYEQYF.

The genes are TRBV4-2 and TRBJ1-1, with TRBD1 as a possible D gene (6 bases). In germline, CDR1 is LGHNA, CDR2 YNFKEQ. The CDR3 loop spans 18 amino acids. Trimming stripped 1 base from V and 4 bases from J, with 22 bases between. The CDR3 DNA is TGTGCCAGCAGCCAAGCAGGTGGGTCGGGACAATTCTCCACTGAAGCTTTCTTT. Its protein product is CASSQAGGSGQFSTEAFF.

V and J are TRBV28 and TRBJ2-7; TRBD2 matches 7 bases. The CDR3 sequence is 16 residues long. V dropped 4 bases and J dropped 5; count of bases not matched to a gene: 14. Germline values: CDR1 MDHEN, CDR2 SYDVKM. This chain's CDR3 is CASSSPGWEGGHEQYF. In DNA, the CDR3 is TGTGCCAGCAGTTCGCCCGGTTGGGAGGGCGGTCACGAGCAGTACTTC.

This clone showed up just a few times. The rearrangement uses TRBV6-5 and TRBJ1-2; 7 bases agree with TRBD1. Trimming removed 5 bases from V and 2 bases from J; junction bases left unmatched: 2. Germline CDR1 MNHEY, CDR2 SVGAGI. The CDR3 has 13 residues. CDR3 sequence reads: CASSRTGNYGYTF. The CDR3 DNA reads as TGTGCCAGCAGTCGGACAGGAAACTATGGCTACACCTTC.

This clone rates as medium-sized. The chain's CDR3 is CASSPVSGANVLTF. The CDR3, as DNA: TGTGCCAGCAGTCCCGTTAGTGGGGCCAACGTCCTGACTTTC. The chain is built from TRBV7-9 and TRBJ2-6; D is undetermined. Germline V gene sequence: CDR1 SEHNR, CDR2 FQNEAQ (reference sequence). The CDR3 loop spans 14 amino acids. Trimming took off 6 bases at V and 3 bases at J, with 9 bases between the two ends.

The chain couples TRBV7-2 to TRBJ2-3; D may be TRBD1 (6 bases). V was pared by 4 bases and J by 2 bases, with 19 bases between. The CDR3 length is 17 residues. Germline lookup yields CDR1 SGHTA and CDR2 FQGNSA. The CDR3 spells CASSSTLTGQNTDTQYF. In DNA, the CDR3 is TGTGCCAGCAGCTCGACACTAACAGGGCAGAACACAGATACGCAGTATTTT.

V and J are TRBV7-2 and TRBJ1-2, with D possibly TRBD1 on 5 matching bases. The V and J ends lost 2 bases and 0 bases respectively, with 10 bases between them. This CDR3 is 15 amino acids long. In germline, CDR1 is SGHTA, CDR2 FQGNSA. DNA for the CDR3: TGTGCCAGCAGCTTAAATGGGGGTTCTAACTATGGCTACACCTTC. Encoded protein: CASSLNGGSNYGYTF. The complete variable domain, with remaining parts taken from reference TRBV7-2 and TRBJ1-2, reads GAGVSQSPSNKVTEKGKDVELRCDPISGHTALYWYRQSLGQGLEFLIYFQGNSAPDKSGLPSDRFSAERTGGSVSTLTIQRTQQEDSAVYLCASSLNGGSNYGYTFGSGTRLTVV.

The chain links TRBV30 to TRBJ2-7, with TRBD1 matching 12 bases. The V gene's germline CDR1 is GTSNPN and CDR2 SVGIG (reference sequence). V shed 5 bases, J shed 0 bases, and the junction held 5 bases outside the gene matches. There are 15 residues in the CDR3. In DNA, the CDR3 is TGTGCCTGGGGGGGACAGGGGGCGAGCTCCTACGAGCAGTACTTC. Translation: CAWGGQGASSYEQYF.

The chain's CDR3 is CASSLTGIGLSNEKLFF. In DNA form, the CDR3 reads TGTGCCAGCAGCTTAACCGGGATAGGTCTTTCTAATGAAAAACTGTTTTTT. The rearrangement links TRBV7-2 to TRBJ1-4; D call uncertain. Germline assignment: CDR1 SGHTA and CDR2 FQGNSA. The V end lost 2 bases, the J end lost 3 bases, and 16 bases lay between the germline ends. CDR3 length equals 17 residues. Full variable domain (rest looked up from reference TRBV7-2 and TRBJ1-4): GAGVSQSPSNKVTEKGKDVELRCDPISGHTALYWYRQSLGQGLEFLIYFQGNSAPDKSGLPSDRFSAERTGGSVSTLTIQRTQQEDSAVYLCASSLTGIGLSNEKLFFGSGTQLSVL.

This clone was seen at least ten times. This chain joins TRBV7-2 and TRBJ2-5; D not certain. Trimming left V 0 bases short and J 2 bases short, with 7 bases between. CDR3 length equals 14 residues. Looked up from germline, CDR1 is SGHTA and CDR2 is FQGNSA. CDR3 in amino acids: CASSLASSQETQYF. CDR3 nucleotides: TGTGCCAGCAGCTTAGCGAGCAGTCAAGAGACCCAGTACTTC.

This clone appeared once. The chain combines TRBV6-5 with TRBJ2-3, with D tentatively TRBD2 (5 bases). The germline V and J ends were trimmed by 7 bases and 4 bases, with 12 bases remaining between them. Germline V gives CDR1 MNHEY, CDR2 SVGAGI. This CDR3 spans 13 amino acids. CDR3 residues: CASKRASADTQYF. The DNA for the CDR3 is TGTGCCAGCAAGAGGGCATCCGCAGATACGCAGTATTTT.

CDR3 nucleotide sequence: TGCGCCAGCAGCCAAGAAGCGACAGTGTTAAATGAAAAACTGTTTTTT. It specifies CASSQEATVLNEKLFF. V is TRBV4-3 and J is TRBJ1-4; maybe TRBD1 (5 bases). This CDR3 has 16 residues. V was shortened by 0 bases and J by 5 bases, with 13 bases between the two germline ends. The germline CDR1 and CDR2 sequences are LGHNA and YSLEER.

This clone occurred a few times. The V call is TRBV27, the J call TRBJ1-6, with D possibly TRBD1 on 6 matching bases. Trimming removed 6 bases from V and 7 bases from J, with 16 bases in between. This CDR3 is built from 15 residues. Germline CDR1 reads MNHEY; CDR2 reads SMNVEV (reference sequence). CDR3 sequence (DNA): TGTGCCAGCAGGACATTAGGGGGTGCCAATTCACCCCTCCACTTT. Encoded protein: CASRTLGGANSPLHF.

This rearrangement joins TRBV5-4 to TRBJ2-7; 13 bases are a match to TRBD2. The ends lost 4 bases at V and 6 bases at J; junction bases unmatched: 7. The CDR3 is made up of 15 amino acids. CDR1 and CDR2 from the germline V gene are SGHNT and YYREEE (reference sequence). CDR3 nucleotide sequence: TGTGCCAGCAGCCTAGGACTAGCGGGAGTGACCGAGCAGTACTTC. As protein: CASSLGLAGVTEQYF. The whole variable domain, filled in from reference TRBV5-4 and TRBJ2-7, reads ETGVTQSPTHLIKTRGQQVTLRCSSQSGHNTVSWYQQALGQGPQFIFQYYREEENGRGNFPPRFSGLQFPNYSSELNVNALELDDSALYLCASSLGLAGVTEQYFGPGTRLTVT.

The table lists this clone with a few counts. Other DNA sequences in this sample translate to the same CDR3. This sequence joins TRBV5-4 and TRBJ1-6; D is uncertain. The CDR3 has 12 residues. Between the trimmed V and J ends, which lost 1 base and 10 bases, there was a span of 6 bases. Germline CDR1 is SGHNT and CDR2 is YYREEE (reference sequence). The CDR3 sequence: CASSLQDSPLHF. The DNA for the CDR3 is TGTGCCAGCAGCTTGCAGGACTCACCCCTCCACTTT.

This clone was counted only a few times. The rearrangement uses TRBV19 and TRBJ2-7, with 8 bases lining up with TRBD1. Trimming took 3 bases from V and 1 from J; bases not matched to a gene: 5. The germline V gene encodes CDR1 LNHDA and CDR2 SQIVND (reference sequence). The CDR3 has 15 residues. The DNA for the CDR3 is TGTGCCAGTAGTATTATAGGACAGGGATCCTACGAGCAGTACTTC. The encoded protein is CASSIIGQGSYEQYF.

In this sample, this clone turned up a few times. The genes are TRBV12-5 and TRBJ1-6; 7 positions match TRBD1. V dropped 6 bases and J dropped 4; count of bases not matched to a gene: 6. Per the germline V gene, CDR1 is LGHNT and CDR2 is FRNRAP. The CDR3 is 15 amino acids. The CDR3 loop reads CASGRDSLYNSPLHF. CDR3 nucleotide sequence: TGTGCTAGTGGGCGGGACAGTCTTTATAATTCACCCCTCCACTTT.

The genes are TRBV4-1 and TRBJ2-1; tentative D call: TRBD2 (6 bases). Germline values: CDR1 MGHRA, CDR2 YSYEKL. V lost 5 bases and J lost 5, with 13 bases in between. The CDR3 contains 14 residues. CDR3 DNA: TGCGCCAGCAGCTCCCGGGAGAATAACAATGAGCAGTTCTTC. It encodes CASSSRENNNEQFF.

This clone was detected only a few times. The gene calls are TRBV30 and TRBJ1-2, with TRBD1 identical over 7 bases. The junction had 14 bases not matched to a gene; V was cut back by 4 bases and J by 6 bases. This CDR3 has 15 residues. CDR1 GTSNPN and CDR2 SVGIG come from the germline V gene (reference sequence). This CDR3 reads CAWTPKTGQRHGYTF. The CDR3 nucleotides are TGTGCCTGGACTCCTAAGACAGGGCAAAGGCATGGCTACACCTTC.

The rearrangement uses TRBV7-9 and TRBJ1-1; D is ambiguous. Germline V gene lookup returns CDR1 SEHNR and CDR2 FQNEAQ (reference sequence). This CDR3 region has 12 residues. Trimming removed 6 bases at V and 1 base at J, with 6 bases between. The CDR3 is CASSTENTEAFF. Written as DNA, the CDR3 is TGTGCCAGCAGTACAGAGAACACTGAAGCTTTCTTT.

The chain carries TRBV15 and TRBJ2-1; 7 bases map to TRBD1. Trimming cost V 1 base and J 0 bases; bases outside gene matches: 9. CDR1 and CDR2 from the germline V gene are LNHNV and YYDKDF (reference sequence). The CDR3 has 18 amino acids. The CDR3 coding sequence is TGTGCCACCAGCAGAGTGACGCCCCGGGACAGCTCCTACAATGAGCAGTTCTTC. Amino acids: CATSRVTPRDSSYNEQFF. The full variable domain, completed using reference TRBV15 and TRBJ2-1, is DAMVIQNPRYQVTQFGKPVTLSCSQTLNHNVMYWYQQKSSQAPKLLFHYYDKDFNNEADTPDNFQSRRPNTSFCFLDIRSPGLGDTAMYLCATSRVTPRDSSYNEQFFGPGTRLTVL.

CDR3 sequence reads: CASSLALWKRGPNEQFF. DNA of the CDR3: TGCGCCAGCAGCCTAGCACTTTGGAAGCGGGGGCCCAATGAGCAGTTCTTC. The genes are TRBV4-3 and TRBJ2-1; 8 nucleotides align to TRBD2. The V and J ends lost 4 bases and 6 bases, in that order; junction bases with no gene match: 14. The CDR3 has 17 residues. Germline V CDR1 and CDR2: LGHNA, YSLEER.

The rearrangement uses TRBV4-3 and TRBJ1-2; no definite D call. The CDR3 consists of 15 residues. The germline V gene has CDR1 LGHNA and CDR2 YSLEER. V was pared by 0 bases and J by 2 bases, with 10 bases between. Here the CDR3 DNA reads TGCGCCAGCAGCCAAGAATACGGTCCAAACTATGGCTACACCTTC. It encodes CASSQEYGPNYGYTF.

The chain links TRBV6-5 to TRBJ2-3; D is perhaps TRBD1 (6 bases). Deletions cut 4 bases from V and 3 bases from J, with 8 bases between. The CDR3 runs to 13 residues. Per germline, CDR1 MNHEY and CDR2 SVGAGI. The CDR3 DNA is TGTGCCAGCAGTTTCCAGGGGACAGATACGCAGTATTTT. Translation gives CASSFQGTDTQYF.